The 18 T cell receptor beta chains in this list originate from one sample, sequenced in a study of blood T cell repertoires in COVID-19. Clones were sequenced by immunoSEQ multiplex PCR, and TCRdb holds only the in-frame ones, with some missing. The sample includes almost 100,000 clones, around nine tenths of them seen just once. The source material was peripheral blood. The receptors were sampled from a man aged 45 to 65 with acute or convalescent COVID-19.

This clone was seen only a few times. The rearrangement links TRBV18 to TRBJ1-2, with D tentatively TRBD1 (6 bases). The germline gives CDR1 KGHSH, CDR2 LQKENI. This CDR3 region has 15 residues. Trimming pared 3 bases from V and 4 bases from J, leaving 15 bases between. CDR3 sequence: CASSPTARGFYGYTF. The CDR3 DNA reads as TGTGCCAGCTCACCGACCGCCAGGGGTTTCTATGGCTACACCTTC.

The genes are TRBV7-9 and TRBJ2-2; 7 positions match TRBD2. The V segment lost 6 bases and the J segment 0 bases; nucleotides outside the gene matches: 7. Germline values: CDR1 SEHNR, CDR2 FQNEAQ (reference sequence). The CDR3 covers 16 residues. The CDR3: CASSHSGRANTGELFF. DNA of the CDR3: TGTGCCAGCAGTCATAGCGGGCGGGCGAACACCGGGGAGCTGTTTTTT.

This clone was picked up a small number of times. The chain recombines TRBV4-2 with TRBJ2-5; tentatively, D is TRBD2 (6 bases). Trimming stripped 1 base from V and 6 bases from J, with 12 bases between. Germline lookup yields CDR1 LGHNA and CDR2 YNFKEQ. The CDR3 length is 14 residues. CDR3 loop: CASSQGGESKTQYF. In nucleotides, the CDR3 is TGTGCCAGCAGCCAAGGGGGGGAGTCGAAGACCCAGTACTTC.

This rearrangement joins TRBV7-8 to TRBJ1-1; D may be TRBD1 (6 bases). This CDR3 comprises 17 residues. Germline loops: CDR1 SGHVS, CDR2 FQNEAQ. V shed 3 bases and J shed 1 base, with 18 bases lying between them. The CDR3 region has the DNA TGTGCCAGCAGCTTGGGCTTGTTTGGGGGCCAGAACACTGAAGCTTTCTTT. It encodes CASSLGLFGGQNTEAFF.

Only one count was recorded for this clone. The chain employs TRBV5-4 and TRBJ2-1; 13 bases align to TRBD2. The CDR3 runs 16 residues. Germline lookup yields CDR1 SGHNT and CDR2 YYREEE (reference sequence). V gave up 4 bases and J gave up 7 bases; unmatched junction bases: 8. The CDR3 coding sequence is TGTGCCAGCAGCCCCGGGACTAGCGGGAATAGAAATGAGCAGTTCTTC. This encodes CASSPGTSGNRNEQFF.

V is TRBV6-6 and J is TRBJ1-2; TRBD1 aligns across 8 bases. There are 13 residues in the CDR3. Germline-derived CDR1 and CDR2 are MNHNY and SVGAGI (reference sequence). Trimming at V came to 2 bases and at J to 8 bases, leaving 4 bases not matched to a gene. CDR3 nucleotides: TGTGCCAGCAGTTACAGGACAGGGAGCGGCTACACCTTC. Translation gives CASSYRTGSGYTF.

This rearrangement joins TRBV11-3 to TRBJ2-1; tentative D call: TRBD2 (5 bases). The CDR3 sequence is 14 residues long. Looked up from germline, CDR1 is SGHNT and CDR2 is YENEEA. V gave up 1 base and J gave up 8 bases, with 12 bases separating them. The CDR3 sequence: CASSLGGSAYEQFF. As DNA, the CDR3 is TGTGCCAGCAGCTTAGGAGGGAGTGCATATGAGCAGTTCTTC. Looking up the rest from reference TRBV11-3 and TRBJ2-1 gives the full variable domain: EAGVVQSPRYKIIEKKQPVAFWCNPISGHNTLYWYLQNLGQGPELLIRYENEEAVDDSQLPKDRFSAERLKGVDSTLKIQPAELGDSAVYLCASSLGGSAYEQFFGPGTRLTVL.

This clone came up a few times. The genes are TRBV5-6 and TRBJ1-2; possibly TRBD1 for D (6 bases). Trimming removed 7 bases at V and 6 bases at J, with 10 bases between. The CDR3 covers 11 residues. The germline gives CDR1 SGHDT, CDR2 YYEEEE. In DNA form, the CDR3 reads TGTGCCAGCGGGACACTGGATGGCTACACCTTC. Amino acid sequence: CASGTLDGYTF.

The chain has TRBV9 and TRBJ2-4; 8 bases are a match to TRBD2. After removal of 0 bases from V and 3 bases from J, the junction contained 8 bases not matched to a gene. Germline loops: CDR1 SGDLS, CDR2 YYNGEE. This CDR3 comprises 17 residues. Here the CDR3 reads CASSVAGGVADKNIQYF. The CDR3, as DNA: TGTGCCAGCAGCGTAGCGGGGGGGGTCGCAGACAAAAACATTCAGTACTTC.

The V gene is TRBV2, the J gene TRBJ2-2; D uncertain. The CDR3 runs 12 residues. Germline V gene sequence: CDR1 SNHLY, CDR2 FYNNEI. Trimming pared 5 bases from V and 5 bases from J, leaving 6 bases between. The CDR3 loop reads CASSTLTGELFF. DNA of the CDR3: TGTGCCAGCAGTACCCTAACCGGGGAGCTGTTTTTT.

A few counts support this clone. The J gene is TRBJ1-1, the V gene TRBV19; D ambiguous. The CDR3 totals 17 residues. The V end was cut by 4 bases, the J end by 3 bases, with 21 bases between. The germline V gene encodes CDR1 LNHDA and CDR2 SQIVND (reference sequence). Written as DNA, the CDR3 is TGTGCCAGTAGTACCCTGTCGAACAGAAAGTATTACACTGAAGCTTTCTTT. It is translated as CASSTLSNRKYYTEAFF.

This chain uses TRBV7-9 with TRBJ1-4, with D unclear. The CDR3 totals 11 residues. Germline CDR1 is SEHNR and CDR2 is FQNEAQ (reference sequence). The CDR3: CAAGGNEKLFF. CDR3 nucleotide sequence: TGTGCTGCGGGAGGAAATGAAAAACTGTTTTTT.

The genes are TRBV5-1 and TRBJ2-2; TRBD1 might be the D (5 bases). The CDR3 contains 14 residues. V gave up 3 bases and J gave up 8 bases, with 14 bases separating them. CDR1 and CDR2 (germline): SGHRS, YFSETQ. DNA of the CDR3: TGCGCCAGCAGCTCACAGACAGACAAGGGGGAGCTGTTTTTT. It translates to CASSSQTDKGELFF.

The chain uses TRBV5-1 and TRBJ1-1; 9 bases agree with TRBD1. Germline CDR1 is SGHRS and CDR2 is YFSETQ. CDR3 length equals 16 residues. Trimming removed 3 bases from V and 5 bases from J; junction bases left unmatched: 11. The CDR3 protein is CASSSGQGLRGTEAFF. CDR3 nucleotide sequence: TGCGCCAGCAGCTCGGGACAGGGCCTTCGGGGAACTGAAGCTTTCTTT.

The chain employs TRBV11-3 and TRBJ1-1; no clear D. CDR1 and CDR2 (germline): SGHNT, YENEEA. CDR3 size: 12 residues. The V end lost 3 bases, the J end lost 1 base, and 3 bases lay between the germline ends. The DNA of the CDR3 is TGTGCCAGCAGCTTCCGGAACACTGAAGCTTTCTTT. Its translation is CASSFRNTEAFF. Variable domain in full (rest from reference TRBV11-3 and TRBJ1-1): EAGVVQSPRYKIIEKKQPVAFWCNPISGHNTLYWYLQNLGQGPELLIRYENEEAVDDSQLPKDRFSAERLKGVDSTLKIQPAELGDSAVYLCASSFRNTEAFFGQGTRLTVV.

This chain links TRBV6-1 with TRBJ2-7; 10 nucleotides agree with TRBD1. CDR3 length equals 14 residues. CDR1 and CDR2 (germline): MNHNS, SASEGT. V gave up 2 bases and J gave up 3 bases; unmatched junction bases: 1. In DNA, the CDR3 is TGTGCCAGCAGTGAACGGGACAGGGGCTACGAGCAGTACTTC. This translates into CASSERDRGYEQYF.

This chain connects TRBV5-6 to TRBJ1-2; 9 bases map to TRBD1. This CDR3 is 17 amino acids long. Germline V gene sequence: CDR1 SGHDT, CDR2 YYEEEE. The J segment lost 4 bases and the V segment lost 3 bases, leaving 13 bases of the junction unmatched. In DNA, the CDR3 is TGTGCCAGCAGCTCGGGTAATTCGGGACAGGGCCCCTATGGCTACACCTTC. Translation: CASSSGNSGQGPYGYTF.

The chain links TRBV5-1 to TRBJ1-2, with TRBD1 matching over 7 bases. The CDR3 spans 13 residues. Trimming cost V 5 bases and J 4 bases; bases outside gene matches: 5. Germline loops: CDR1 SGHRS, CDR2 YFSETQ. The CDR3 is CASSNDRAYGYTF. CDR3 sequence (DNA): TGCGCCAGCAGTAACGACAGGGCCTATGGCTACACCTTC. Together with reference TRBV5-1 and TRBJ1-2, the CDR3 gives the full variable domain: KAGVTQTPRYLIKTRGQQVTLSCSPISGHRSVSWYQQTPGQGLQFLFEYFSETQRNKGNFPGRFSGRQFSNSRSEMNVSTLELGDSALYLCASSNDRAYGYTFGSGTRLTVV.